Reported below is one TCR beta chain. This CDR3 spans 16 amino acids. TCRdb's copy holds only in-frame clones and misses some; the assay was immunoSEQ multiplex PCR. The table has 150,000 to 200,000 clones, roughly nine tenths seen once. This sample stems from a study of control samples from healthy donors and cancer patients. The TCR comes from a man younger than 45 in good health. The chain carries TRBV12-2 and TRBJ1-2; whether TRBD1, the table's D call, matches the DNA was not checked. TRBV12-2 is a recognized pseudogene. Sequencing used blood. CDR3 DNA: TGTGCAAGTCGCTTAGTGACAGGGGAAAATGGAAATGGCTACACCTTC. It specifies CASRLVTGENGNGYTF.